One TCR beta chain is described in this entry. The antigen it recognizes is unknown. The input lacks base qualities; no much larger clone sits a single base away. The V end gives up 4 bases and the J end 5 bases, leaving 5 bases in the junction not matched to a gene. CDR1 and CDR2, per the germline V gene, are SGHTA and FQGNSA. The CDR3 covers 14 residues, taking in both the cysteine and the phenylalanine. Only CDR3 DNA remains: 42 bases, in frame from the first base. The instrument given in TCRdb is Illumina HiSeq 2500. TCR beta libraries were prepared by quantitative 5'-RACE with molecular barcodes. On the study's bioinformatics: To identify disease-linked TCR variants, a new computational method was used, one built on a probabilistic model of VDJ rearrangement. Clones were called with MiXCR by TCRdb after fastp trimmed the public reads at Q25, and only in-frame beta chains were retained. Each entry is one CDR3 protein sequence, shown with its most common DNA and genes. What appears here as the V and J calls and clone size reflects TCRdb's work, not the paper's. Across this sample there are more than 300,000 distinct CDR3 sequences, with approximately 10% seen only once. The ten largest make up roughly 9.2% of the sample.

This sample was included in a study of CD8 T cells in ankylosing spondylitis (dated by TCRdb to about 2017). With regard to the full study: The study set out to find disease-linked TCR variants by profiling T cell receptor beta repertoires in ankylosing spondylitis patients and healthy donors. In total, the full study cohort was made up of about 110 healthy donors and 25 to 30 ankylosing spondylitis patients. Samples of peripheral blood were taken, and for ankylosing spondylitis patients, synovial fluid was collected as well. Study-wide findings and limitations: In peripheral blood, the disease-linked clones were found at relatively low frequencies and had a CD8+ phenotype. Some of the motif variants had been reported before in the synovial fluid and blood of reactive arthritis patients, a finding that suggests common disease-initiation mechanisms. Blood from ankylosing spondylitis patients appeared to be characterized by a TCR beta motif made up of under 10 highly homologous amino acid variants. Significant enrichment of the disease-linked clones was reported in matched synovial fluid samples from ankylosing spondylitis patients.

This sequence originates from a female donor with ankylosing spondylitis or in good health (not recorded which). The chain employs TRBV7-2 and TRBJ1-2; a stretch of 9 junction bases matches TRBD1. Sequencing input: blood, either unsorted or a sorted T cell fraction (not recorded which). The CDR3 corresponds to CASSSRQGDYGYTF. The DNA sequence is given as TGTGCCAGCAGCTCGCGACAGGGGGATTATGGCTACACCTTC.